These T cell receptor beta chains were read from a single sample in a study of shared clonotypes between healthy human individuals. Sequenced by immunoSEQ multiplex PCR; TCRdb stores in-frame clones only, minus some. The sample carries about 530,000 clones, nearly 80% recorded once. Sequencing was performed on PBMCs. These receptors came from a middle-aged woman in good health. Some clones in this sample may be carry-over from other donors' samples. Each CDR3 is given with its conserved first and last residue. The D gene is left open where the match is weak. Size is stated for part of the rows, as once, few or many counts, or as a class when the clone is expanded.

cdr3_aa: CASSPGTGVHEQFF
cdr3_nt: TGTGCCAGCAGTCCCGGGACAGGGGTACATGAGCAGTTCTTC
j_call: TRBJ2-1
v_call: TRBV28
clone_size: .
d_call: TRBD1

cdr3_aa: CATSRDRTGRGRGQPQHF
cdr3_nt: TGTGCCACCAGCAGAGATCGGACGGGCAGGGGCCGGGGTCAGCCCCAGCATTTT
j_call: TRBJ1-5
v_call: TRBV15
clone_size: .
d_call: .

cdr3_aa: CASRQQETQYF
cdr3_nt: TGTGCCAGCAGACAGCAAGAGACCCAGTACTTC
j_call: TRBJ2-5
v_call: TRBV28
clone_size: .
d_call: .

cdr3_aa: CASSLAGGPKGETQYF
cdr3_nt: TGTGCCAGCAGCTTAGCGGGAGGGCCGAAGGGGGAGACCCAGTACTTC
j_call: TRBJ2-5
v_call: TRBV7-9
clone_size: .
d_call: TRBD2

cdr3_aa: CASSLGQEDGCTF
cdr3_nt: TGTGCCAGCAGTTTAGGGCAGGAGGATGGCTGCACCTTC
j_call: TRBJ1-2
v_call: TRBV28
clone_size: .
d_call: .

cdr3_aa: CASSLQGNYEQYF
cdr3_nt: TGCGCCAGCAGCTTGCAAGGGAACTACGAGCAGTACTTC
j_call: TRBJ2-7
v_call: TRBV5-1
clone_size: .
d_call: .

cdr3_aa: CASSLDSGAGDTIYF
cdr3_nt: TGCGCCAGCAGCTTGGACAGTGGAGCCGGGGACACCATATATTTT
j_call: TRBJ1-3
v_call: TRBV5-1
clone_size: .
d_call: .

cdr3_aa: CASSPGQGTEKLFF
cdr3_nt: TGTGCCAGTAGTCCGGGACAGGGCACGGAAAAACTGTTTTTT
j_call: TRBJ1-4
v_call: TRBV19
clone_size: few
d_call: TRBD1

cdr3_aa: CSAPLAYEQFF
cdr3_nt: TGCAGTGCTCCCCTAGCGTATGAGCAGTTCTTC
j_call: TRBJ2-1
v_call: TRBV20-1
clone_size: few
d_call: .

cdr3_aa: CALGSGETQYF
cdr3_nt: TGTGCCTTGGGCTCGGGGGAGACCCAGTACTTC
j_call: TRBJ2-5
v_call: TRBV7-2
clone_size: .
d_call: .

cdr3_aa: CASSDSEAGQQFF
cdr3_nt: TGTGCCAGCAGTGACTCGGAGGCAGGTCAGCAGTTCTTC
j_call: TRBJ2-1
v_call: TRBV6-4
clone_size: .
d_call: .

cdr3_aa: CASSPLAGGGTDTQYF
cdr3_nt: TGCGCCAGCAGCCCGTTAGCGGGAGGGGGCACAGATACGCAGTATTTT
j_call: TRBJ2-3
v_call: TRBV5-1
clone_size: .
d_call: TRBD2

cdr3_aa: CAWSRLNTDTQYF
cdr3_nt: TGTGCCTGGAGTAGGCTAAACACAGATACGCAGTATTTT
j_call: TRBJ2-3
v_call: TRBV30
clone_size: .
d_call: .

cdr3_aa: CASSLDGGSGNTIYF
cdr3_nt: TGTGCCAGCAGCTTAGACGGAGGCTCTGGAAACACCATATATTTT
j_call: TRBJ1-3
v_call: TRBV7-9
clone_size: once
d_call: .

cdr3_aa: CASSYSSANEQYF
cdr3_nt: TGTGCCAGCAGTTACTCTTCCGCTAACGAGCAGTACTTC
j_call: TRBJ2-7
v_call: TRBV6-6
clone_size: .
d_call: .

cdr3_aa: CAWTDRNTEAFF
cdr3_nt: TGTGCCTGGACGGACAGGAACACTGAAGCTTTCTTT
j_call: TRBJ1-1
v_call: TRBV30
clone_size: .
d_call: .

cdr3_aa: CAWRGQNTGELFF
cdr3_nt: TGTGCCTGGAGGGGTCAGAACACCGGGGAGCTGTTTTTT
j_call: TRBJ2-2
v_call: TRBV30
clone_size: .
d_call: .

cdr3_aa: CAWSVRVEWTGREPLHF
cdr3_nt: TGTGCCTGGAGTGTAAGAGTGGAATGGACAGGGCGGGAGCCCCTCCACTTT
j_call: TRBJ1-6
v_call: TRBV30
clone_size: once
d_call: TRBD1

cdr3_aa: CASSHSGRGKGGNEQFF
cdr3_nt: TGTGCCAGCAGCCATTCTGGGCGAGGGAAGGGGGGCAATGAGCAGTTCTTC
j_call: TRBJ2-1
v_call: TRBV7-9
clone_size: few
d_call: .

cdr3_aa: CASSETGDSTEAFF
cdr3_nt: TGTGCCAGCAGCGAAACAGGGGATTCCACTGAAGCTTTCTTT
j_call: TRBJ1-1
v_call: TRBV21-1
clone_size: .
d_call: .

cdr3_aa: CASSDSQGDGKLFF
cdr3_nt: TGTGCCAGCAGTGACTCGCAGGGTGATGGAAAACTGTTTTTT
j_call: TRBJ1-4
v_call: TRBV6-4
clone_size: .
d_call: .

cdr3_aa: CASSHAGEQYF
cdr3_nt: TGTGCCAGCAGCCATGCCGGAGAGCAGTACTTC
j_call: TRBJ2-7
v_call: TRBV7-3
clone_size: .
d_call: .

cdr3_aa: CASVKGIAGGEQYF
cdr3_nt: TGTGCCAGCGTCAAGGGAATAGCGGGAGGCGAGCAGTACTTC
j_call: TRBJ2-7
v_call: TRBV11-2
clone_size: .
d_call: TRBD2

cdr3_aa: CASRMRSLHSYEQYF
cdr3_nt: TGTGCCAGCAGGATGAGGTCACTCCACTCCTACGAGCAGTACTTC
j_call: TRBJ2-7
v_call: TRBV27
clone_size: .
d_call: .

cdr3_aa: CASRAGTYLRTEAFF
cdr3_nt: TGTGCCAGCAGGGCCGGGACATATCTTCGGACTGAAGCTTTCTTT
j_call: TRBJ1-1
v_call: TRBV2
clone_size: .
d_call: .

cdr3_aa: CASRGQVEAFF
cdr3_nt: TGTGCTAGTAGGGGACAGGTTGAAGCTTTCTTT
j_call: TRBJ1-1
v_call: TRBV19
clone_size: .
d_call: TRBD1

cdr3_aa: CASSLRGTEAFF
cdr3_nt: TGTGCCAGCAGCTTAAGAGGGACTGAAGCTTTCTTT
j_call: TRBJ1-1
v_call: TRBV7-9
clone_size: once
d_call: .

cdr3_aa: CASKSGRRTDTQYF
cdr3_nt: TGTGCCAGCAAGAGCGGGAGGCGCACAGATACGCAGTATTTT
j_call: TRBJ2-3
v_call: TRBV27
clone_size: .
d_call: TRBD2

cdr3_aa: CASSEALGGNTIYF
cdr3_nt: TGTGCCAGCAGTGAAGCTTTGGGGGGAAACACCATATATTTT
j_call: TRBJ1-3
v_call: TRBV2
clone_size: .
d_call: .

cdr3_aa: CASRSGWYEQYF
cdr3_nt: TGTGCCAGCAGGTCAGGGTGGTACGAGCAGTACTTC
j_call: TRBJ2-7
v_call: TRBV28
clone_size: .
d_call: .

cdr3_aa: CASSQLRTDTQYF
cdr3_nt: TGTGCCAGCAGCCAATTACGAACAGATACGCAGTATTTT
j_call: TRBJ2-3
v_call: TRBV7-6
clone_size: .
d_call: .

cdr3_aa: CAWRGENTGELFF
cdr3_nt: TGTGCCTGGAGAGGCGAGAACACCGGGGAGCTGTTTTTT
j_call: TRBJ2-2
v_call: TRBV30
clone_size: .
d_call: .

cdr3_aa: CASSLAPGGSEQYF
cdr3_nt: TGCGCCAGCAGCTTGGCACCCGGTGGTAGCGAGCAGTACTTC
j_call: TRBJ2-7
v_call: TRBV5-1
clone_size: .
d_call: .

cdr3_aa: CASSFDRGGNQPQHF
cdr3_nt: TGTGCCAGCAGTTTTGACAGGGGCGGCAATCAGCCCCAGCATTTT
j_call: TRBJ1-5
v_call: TRBV28
clone_size: once
d_call: TRBD1

cdr3_aa: CASSLPQGSRTQYF
cdr3_nt: TGTGCCAGCAGCTTGCCCCAGGGCTCGAGGACCCAGTACTTC
j_call: TRBJ2-5
v_call: TRBV5-4
clone_size: .
d_call: .

cdr3_aa: CSVSGGPQTQYF
cdr3_nt: TGCAGCGTTTCAGGGGGGCCCCAGACCCAGTACTTC
j_call: TRBJ2-5
v_call: TRBV29-1
clone_size: .
d_call: .

cdr3_aa: CASSRQASGQSENTEAFF
cdr3_nt: TGCGCCAGCAGCCGGCAGGCCTCGGGACAGAGTGAGAACACTGAAGCTTTCTTT
j_call: TRBJ1-1
v_call: TRBV5-1
clone_size: .
d_call: TRBD1

cdr3_aa: CASSQTGLAAYEQYF
cdr3_nt: TGTGCCAGCAGCCAAACGGGACTAGCAGCCTACGAGCAGTACTTC
j_call: TRBJ2-7
v_call: TRBV7-2
clone_size: .
d_call: TRBD2

cdr3_aa: CASSGGRTGTDTYEQYF
cdr3_nt: TGTGCCAGCAGTGGGGGGCGTACCGGGACGGATACCTACGAGCAGTACTTC
j_call: TRBJ2-7
v_call: TRBV2
clone_size: once
d_call: .

cdr3_aa: CSVQEGVHTDTQYF
cdr3_nt: TGCAGCGTTCAGGAGGGAGTCCACACAGATACGCAGTATTTT
j_call: TRBJ2-3
v_call: TRBV29-1
clone_size: .
d_call: .

cdr3_aa: CASSNLPGPGVYNEQFF
cdr3_nt: TGTGCCAGCAGCAACCTCCCGGGACCTGGGGTATACAATGAGCAGTTCTTC
j_call: TRBJ2-1
v_call: TRBV21-1
clone_size: .
d_call: .

cdr3_aa: CASSWTGGSGANVLTF
cdr3_nt: TGCGCCAGCAGCTGGACAGGGGGATCTGGGGCCAACGTCCTGACTTTC
j_call: TRBJ2-6
v_call: TRBV5-1
clone_size: .
d_call: TRBD1

cdr3_aa: CASSTSGGNHNEQFF
cdr3_nt: TGTGCCAGCAGCACTAGCGGGGGGAACCACAATGAGCAGTTCTTC
j_call: TRBJ2-1
v_call: TRBV6-4
clone_size: few
d_call: TRBD2

cdr3_aa: CASSLDTLVQPQHF
cdr3_nt: TGTGCCAGCAGCTTAGACACCCTAGTACAGCCCCAGCATTTT
j_call: TRBJ1-5
v_call: TRBV7-9
clone_size: .
d_call: .

cdr3_aa: CASSELAGLYNEQFF
cdr3_nt: TGTGCCAGCAGCGAACTAGCGGGCCTATACAATGAGCAGTTCTTC
j_call: TRBJ2-1
v_call: TRBV7-9
clone_size: once
d_call: TRBD2

cdr3_aa: CASSFDYGQGDSPLHF
cdr3_nt: TGCGCCAGCAGCTTTGACTACGGACAGGGGGATTCACCCCTCCACTTT
j_call: TRBJ1-6
v_call: TRBV5-1
clone_size: .
d_call: TRBD1

cdr3_aa: CASSVYQGLAGGKDTQYF
cdr3_nt: TGTGCCAGCAGCGTTTATCAGGGACTAGCGGGAGGGAAAGATACGCAGTATTTT
j_call: TRBJ2-3
v_call: TRBV9
clone_size: .
d_call: TRBD2

cdr3_aa: CASSLGGEGGYTF
cdr3_nt: TGTGCCAGCAGCCTAGGGGGCGAAGGTGGCTACACCTTC
j_call: TRBJ1-2
v_call: TRBV6-5
clone_size: once
d_call: TRBD1

cdr3_aa: CASSFGAGGPYSSYEQYF
cdr3_nt: TGTGCCAGCAGTTTTGGGGCAGGGGGCCCTTACAGCTCCTACGAGCAGTACTTC
j_call: TRBJ2-7
v_call: TRBV27
clone_size: .
d_call: TRBD1

cdr3_aa: CASSLRLPRDSDTQYF
cdr3_nt: TGTGCCAGCAGTCTTCGCCTCCCGAGGGACTCAGATACGCAGTATTTT
j_call: TRBJ2-3
v_call: TRBV27
clone_size: .
d_call: .

cdr3_aa: CASSLTSGADSYNEQFF
cdr3_nt: TGTGCCAGCAGCTTAACTAGCGGGGCCGACTCCTACAATGAGCAGTTCTTC
j_call: TRBJ2-1
v_call: TRBV7-3
clone_size: few
d_call: TRBD2

cdr3_aa: CASSESSVRAGLAGEQYF
cdr3_nt: TGCGCCAGCAGTGAGTCCTCAGTGAGGGCGGGACTAGCGGGCGAGCAGTACTTC
j_call: TRBJ2-7
v_call: TRBV10-2
clone_size: .
d_call: TRBD2

cdr3_aa: CASSPPYGREFQETQYF
cdr3_nt: TGTGCCAGCTCACCACCGTACGGGCGGGAATTCCAAGAGACCCAGTACTTC
j_call: TRBJ2-5
v_call: TRBV18
clone_size: .
d_call: .

cdr3_aa: CASRLANERQFF
cdr3_nt: TGTGCCAGCAGATTGGCTAATGAGCGGCAGTTCTTC
j_call: TRBJ2-1
v_call: TRBV2
clone_size: .
d_call: .

cdr3_aa: CASSSGTSVYGQYF
cdr3_nt: TGTGCCAGCAGCTCCGGGACTAGCGTTTACGGGCAGTACTTC
j_call: TRBJ2-7
v_call: TRBV7-6
clone_size: .
d_call: TRBD2

cdr3_aa: CASSRGRPDTQYF
cdr3_nt: TGTGCCAGTAGTAGAGGACGCCCAGATACGCAGTATTTT
j_call: TRBJ2-3
v_call: TRBV19
clone_size: .
d_call: .

cdr3_aa: CASNPVGRVYGYTF
cdr3_nt: TGTGCCAGCAACCCGGTGGGCAGAGTCTATGGCTACACCTTC
j_call: TRBJ1-2
v_call: TRBV28
clone_size: .
d_call: .

cdr3_aa: CASRQGAAQTQYF
cdr3_nt: TGTGCCAGCAGGCAAGGAGCGGCCCAGACCCAGTACTTC
j_call: TRBJ2-5
v_call: TRBV7-8
clone_size: .
d_call: .

cdr3_aa: CASSSRAYEQYF
cdr3_nt: TGTGCCAGCAGCTCTCGTGCCTACGAGCAGTACTTC
j_call: TRBJ2-7
v_call: TRBV5-8
clone_size: .
d_call: .